The following is a T cell receptor (beta chain) sequence with its context. The sample is drawn from a study of blood T cells in healthy people across ages. The authors ran a second PCR of roughly 6 to 11 cycles using a sample-barcoded 5' primer and a J-beta primer mix. TCRdb reanalysed the 5' RACE reads using MiXCR and keeps one entry per CDR3 protein. The data contain some 710,000 distinct CDR3 sequences, about a fifth of them seen just once; the ten biggest clones take up about 22%. V lost 8 bases and J lost 0, with 10 bases in between. The CDR3 runs to 14 residues. Germline CDR1 reads KGHDR; CDR2 reads SFDVKD.

This sequence was found in a man aged 70-80 years in good health. Sequencing used blood. This chain connects TRBV24-1 to TRBJ2-1; D unresolved. CDR3 region: CATNQSSSYNEQFF. CDR3 nucleotides: TGTGCCACCAACCAGAGCAGCTCCTACAATGAGCAGTTCTTC.